This T cell receptor (beta chain) derives from a study of beta chain features in type 1 diabetes. The germline V gene has CDR1 SGDLS and CDR2 YYNGEE. After removal of 4 bases from V and 5 bases from J, the junction contained 8 bases not matched to a gene. This CDR3 is 16 amino acids long. Expressed TCRB transcripts were sequenced, since all the RNA that had been isolated was reverse transcribed. Measured with immunoSEQ multiplex PCR; TCRdb has only the in-frame clones, and not every one. The sample shows approximately 170,000 clones, approximately 7.8% of them seen only once. Broader study findings: Moderate but significant shortening of TCRB CDR3s was recorded in all four CD4+ subsets from Type 1 diabetes patients.

To note about this clone: Its specificity is unknown.

The sequencing sample was made of central memory CD4+ T cells from blood. This chain links TRBV9 with TRBJ2-2, with 10 bases aligning to TRBD1. This clonotype was sampled from a woman in her thirties or forties with type 1 diabetes. The DNA of the CDR3 is TGTGCCAGCAGCCCAACCCCGGACAGGGGGACCGGGGAGCTGTTTTTT. It specifies CASSPTPDRGTGELFF. Full variable domain (rest looked up from reference TRBV9 and TRBJ2-2): DSGVTQTPKHLITATGQRVTLRCSPRSGDLSVYWYQQSLDQGLQFLIQYYNGEERAKGNILERFSAQQFPDLHSELNLSSLELGDSALYFCASSPTPDRGTGELFFGEGSRLTVL.